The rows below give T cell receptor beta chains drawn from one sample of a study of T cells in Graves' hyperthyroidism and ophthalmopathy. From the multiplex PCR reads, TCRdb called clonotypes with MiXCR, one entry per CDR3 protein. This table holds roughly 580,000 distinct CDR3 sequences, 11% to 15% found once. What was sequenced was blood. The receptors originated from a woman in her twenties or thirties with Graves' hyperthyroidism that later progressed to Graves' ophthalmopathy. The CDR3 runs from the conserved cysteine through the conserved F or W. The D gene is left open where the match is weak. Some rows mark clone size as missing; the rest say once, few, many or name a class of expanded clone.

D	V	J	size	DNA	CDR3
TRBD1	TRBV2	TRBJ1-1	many	TGTGCCAGCAGCTGGACAGGGAGGACTGAAGCTTTCTTT	CASSWTGRTEAFF
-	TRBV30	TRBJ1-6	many	TGTGCCTGGAAAATGGACAACCTCATACCGCCCCTCCACTTT	CAWKMDNLIPPLHF
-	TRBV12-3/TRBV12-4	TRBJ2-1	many	TGTGCCAGCAGTGCCCTTGGGGTCCTCTACAATGAGCAGTTCTTC	CASSALGVLYNEQFF
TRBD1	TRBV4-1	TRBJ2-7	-	TGCGCCAGCAGCCAAGATGCCGGGACAGGGTACGAGCAGTACTTC	CASSQDAGTGYEQYF
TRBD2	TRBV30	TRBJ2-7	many	TGTGCCTGGACCCTGAGCGGGGACGAGCAGTACTTC	CAWTLSGDEQYF
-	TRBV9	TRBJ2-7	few	TGTGCCAGCAGCGTAGAGGGGGGTGGATTCTACGAGCAGTACTTC	CASSVEGGGFYEQYF
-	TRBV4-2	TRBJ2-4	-	TGTGCCAGCAGCCAAGATGCAACGGGATGGTACTTC	CASSQDATGWYF
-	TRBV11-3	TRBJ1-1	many	TGTGCCAGCAGCCCCAGGGTGAACACTGAAGCTTTCTTT	CASSPRVNTEAFF
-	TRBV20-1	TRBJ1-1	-	TGCAGTGCTAGAATCGGACCCCCGAGGACTGAAGCTTTCTTT	CSARIGPPRTEAFF
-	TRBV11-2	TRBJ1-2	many	TGTGCCAGCAGCTTAGGCCGGGCTAACTATGGCTACACCTTC	CASSLGRANYGYTF
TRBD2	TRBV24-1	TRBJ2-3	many	TGTGCCACCAGTGAGACTAGCCCCCGCACAGATACGCAGTATTTT	CATSETSPRTDTQYF
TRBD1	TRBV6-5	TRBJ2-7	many	TGTGCCAGCAGTTACCAGGGACAGGGTGCCTACGAGCAGTACTTC	CASSYQGQGAYEQYF
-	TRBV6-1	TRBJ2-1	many	TGTGCCAGCAACACTGGATCAGGGGCCTACAATGAGCAGTTCTTC	CASNTGSGAYNEQFF
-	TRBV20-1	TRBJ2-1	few	TGCAGTGTCGAGGTCGATGAGCAGTTCTTC	CSVEVDEQFF
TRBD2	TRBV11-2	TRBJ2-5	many	TGTGCCAGCAGCTTAGATATAAATCGTCTAGCGGGAAAAGAGACCCAGTACTTC	CASSLDINRLAGKETQYF
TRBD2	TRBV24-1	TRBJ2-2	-	TGTGCCACCAGTGACCCGGGACTAGCGGCGAACACCGGGGAGCTGTTTTTT	CATSDPGLAANTGELFF
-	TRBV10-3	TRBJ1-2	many	TGTGCCATCAGTGAGTCGGGGGTTTATGGCTACACCTTC	CAISESGVYGYTF